This TCR beta chain was sequenced for a study of T-cell memory formation after mild COVID-19. One entry per CDR3 protein, called by TCRdb with MiXCR from the 5' RACE reads. This sample has fewer than 350,000 distinct CDR3 sequences, with about a sixth found just once. This CDR3 has 16 amino acids. Trimming cost V 4 bases and J 1 base; bases outside gene matches: 6. CDR1 and CDR2 (germline): LNHDA, SQIVND (reference sequence). This sequence joins TRBV19 and TRBJ2-5, with 10 bases aligning to TRBD2. Source material: PBMCs or a T cell subset sorted from them (not recorded which). This clonotype originated in a man aged 18 to 29 who had mild COVID-19 (a few samples of this study predate the infection). Cell type and time point are not known. CDR3: CASSKQRGGFQETQYF. The CDR3 nucleotides are TGTGCCAGTAGTAAACAGCGGGGGGGGTTCCAAGAGACCCAGTACTTC.